The 21 T cell receptor beta chains below come from one sample, sequenced in a study of blood T cell repertoires in COVID-19. The repertoire was sequenced with immunoSEQ multiplex PCR; TCRdb's copy has only in-frame clones and lacks some. The sample lists under 350,000 clones, approximately 90% occurring once. Sequenced sample: peripheral blood. The receptors originated from a man between 18 and 35 years old with active or convalescent COVID-19.

The J gene is TRBJ1-2, the V gene TRBV6-5, with TRBD1 matching 9 bases. The CDR3 is 16 amino acids. J gave up 4 bases and V 0 bases, and 6 bases lay outside the gene matches. CDR1 and CDR2 (germline): MNHEY, SVGAGI. The CDR3 region is CASSYSSGQGFYGYTF. The CDR3 nucleotides read TGTGCCAGCAGTTACTCGTCGGGACAGGGATTCTATGGCTACACCTTC.

The chain combines TRBV24-1 with TRBJ2-2, with unresolved D. Germline CDR1 and CDR2: KGHDR and SFDVKD. The CDR3 is 15 amino acids. V lost 3 bases to trimming and J lost 0 bases, with 7 bases between them. This CDR3 reads CATSDTRTNTGELFF. The CDR3, as DNA: TGTGCCACCAGTGATACCAGAACGAACACCGGGGAGCTGTTTTTT.

This chain links TRBV27 with TRBJ2-3; 10 nucleotides agree with TRBD1. CDR3 length: 14 amino acids. J gave up 6 bases and V 6 bases, and 6 bases lay outside the gene matches. Germline loops: CDR1 MNHEY, CDR2 SMNVEV (reference sequence). CDR3 sequence: CASSPGTGADTQYF. The CDR3 bases are TGTGCCAGCAGCCCAGGGACAGGGGCCGATACGCAGTATTTT.

The chain employs TRBV6-2 or TRBV6-3 and TRBJ1-2; no firm D call. The CDR3 runs to 13 residues. The ends were cut back, 6 bases at V and 4 bases at J, with 12 bases in the middle. Per germline, CDR1 MNHEY and CDR2 SVGEGT. The chain's CDR3 is CASSPSRTYGYTF. CDR3 DNA sequence: TGTGCCAGCAGCCCATCCAGAACCTATGGCTACACCTTC.

Concerning this clone: An end of the junction differs from the germline gene, which may be a read error. The chain links TRBV5-5 to TRBJ2-7, with 9 positions matching TRBD1. The CDR3 covers 13 residues. The germline gives CDR1 SGHKS, CDR2 YYEKEE (reference sequence). CDR3 DNA: TGTGCCAGCAGCTTGGGTACTCGGGACAGGGAGTCATTC. It specifies CASSLGTRDRESF.

This clone was counted once. The chain combines TRBV7-3 with TRBJ2-2; D perhaps matches TRBD2 (5 bases). There are 13 residues in the CDR3. Germline CDR1 and CDR2: SGHTA and FQGTGA. V was cut by 3 bases and J by 6 bases, with 8 bases left in between. CDR3 loop: CASSFRGPGELFF. CDR3 DNA: TGTGCCAGCAGCTTTCGGGGTCCCGGGGAGCTGTTTTTT.

The chain carries TRBV6-5 and TRBJ2-3; 8 bases match TRBD2. Germline V gene lookup returns CDR1 MNHEY and CDR2 SVGAGI. The CDR3 length is 16 residues. Trimming took 0 bases from V and 5 from J; bases not matched to a gene: 7. CDR3 region: CASSYSTGGPGDTQYF. CDR3 bases: TGTGCCAGCAGTTACTCGACGGGAGGGCCGGGAGATACGCAGTATTTT.

The V call is TRBV28, the J call TRBJ2-2; a weak D match, TRBD1 (6 bases). Germline V gene data show CDR1 as MDHEN and CDR2 as SYDVKM. The CDR3 extends over 13 amino acids. Trimming removed 3 bases from V and 8 bases from J, with 10 bases in between. CDR3 bases: TGTGCCAGCAGTTTTCAGGGGACGGGGGAGCTGTTTTTT. Translated: CASSFQGTGELFF.

The CDR3 DNA sequence: TGTGCCAGCAGCCCGGGACAATTCAGTGCCCAAGAGACCCAGTACTTC. Translating gives CASSPGQFSAQETQYF. The genes are TRBV7-9 and TRBJ2-5, with a possible D match to TRBD1 (6 bases). Germline V gene sequence: CDR1 SEHNR, CDR2 FQNEAQ (reference sequence). The CDR3 runs to 16 residues. Trimming cost V 5 bases and J 1 base, with 17 bases left between them.

This clone was found once. V usage is TRBV6-2 or TRBV6-3 and J usage is TRBJ1-1; tentatively, D is TRBD1 (6 bases). Germline lookup yields CDR1 MNHEY and CDR2 SVGEGT. The germline V and J ends were trimmed by 6 bases and 6 bases, with 11 bases remaining between them. The CDR3 sequence is 12 residues long. The CDR3 DNA reads TGTGCCAGCAGCCTAGGGGGTTCTGAAGCTTTCTTT. It is translated as CASSLGGSEAFF.

The rearrangement joins TRBV4-1 to TRBJ1-3, with 8 nucleotides matching TRBD1. CDR1 is MGHRA, CDR2 YSYEKL, per germline. This CDR3 spans 16 amino acids. The V gene end was trimmed by 1 base and the J gene end by 0 bases; junction bases not matched to a gene: 2. DNA of the CDR3: TGCGCCAGCAGCCAAGGGGACAGGAGCTCTGGAAACACCATATATTTT. Residues: CASSQGDRSSGNTIYF.

CDR3 protein: CASRPNQETQYF. Here the CDR3 DNA reads TGTGCCAGCAGACCTAATCAAGAGACCCAGTACTTC. The chain employs TRBV27 and TRBJ2-5; D gene unclear. The V end was cut by 6 bases, the J end by 2 bases, with 7 bases between. This CDR3 is built from 12 residues. CDR1 and CDR2 from the germline V gene are MNHEY and SMNVEV (reference sequence).

This chain joins TRBV21-1 and TRBJ2-5; the listed D gene, TRBD2, was not tested against the DNA. TRBV21-1 constitutes a pseudogene. This CDR3 is built from 11 residues. The CDR3 DNA sequence: TGTGCCAGCAATCCCGGGGGGCCCCAGTACTTC. Translated: CASNPGGPQYF.

The chain is built from TRBV5-1 and TRBJ2-1; D is perhaps TRBD2 (5 bases). CDR1 SGHRS and CDR2 YFSETQ come from the germline V gene. The germline V and J ends were trimmed by 4 bases and 9 bases, with 17 bases remaining between them. The CDR3 extends over 14 amino acids. CDR3 nucleotides: TGCGCCAGCAGCCGACTCTCTAGCACCTCTGAGCAGTTCTTC. This codes for CASSRLSSTSEQFF.

The rearrangement joins TRBV12-3 or TRBV12-4 to TRBJ2-5, with 8 bases lining up with TRBD1. The CDR3 sequence is 13 residues long. With V trimmed by 6 bases and J by 6 bases, 6 bases remained unmatched. The CDR3 nucleotides are TGTGCCAGCAGGTTACAGGGGGAACAGACCCAGTACTTC. Protein: CASRLQGEQTQYF.

The rearrangement uses TRBV9 and TRBJ2-2; TRBD1 is a possible D gene (5 bases). Between the trimmed V and J ends, which lost 0 bases and 0 bases, there was a span of 9 bases. The CDR3 extends over 16 amino acids. Germline V gene sequence: CDR1 SGDLS, CDR2 YYNGEE. Here the CDR3 reads CASSVAHRTNTGELFF. The CDR3 DNA reads TGTGCCAGCAGCGTAGCTCACAGGACGAACACCGGGGAGCTGTTTTTT.

V and J are TRBV5-1 and TRBJ2-3; D unresolved. CDR3 length: 15 residues. V dropped 1 base and J dropped 6 bases, with 15 bases sitting between them. CDR1 is SGHRS, CDR2 YFSETQ, per germline. As DNA, the CDR3 is TGCGCCAGCAGCTTGTCGCTGTGGTCGCGCGATACGCAGTATTTT. It is translated as CASSLSLWSRDTQYF.

The genes are TRBV19 and TRBJ2-7; tentatively, D is TRBD2 (7 bases). V was clipped by 10 bases and J by 4 bases, with 17 bases between them. Per germline, CDR1 LNHDA and CDR2 SQIVND (reference sequence). CDR3 length: 13 amino acids. In DNA, the CDR3 is TGTGCCACCTCGGGGGGCGGGAGATACGAGCAGTACTTC. Translation gives CATSGGGRYEQYF.

The chain uses TRBV11-2 and TRBJ2-7, with D perhaps TRBD2 (5 bases). The CDR3 spans 15 residues. Between the trimmed V and J ends, which lost 5 bases and 2 bases, there was a span of 16 bases. Germline values: CDR1 SGHAT, CDR2 FQNNGV. The CDR3 nucleotides are TGTGCCAGCAGCCTCACGTCTAGCCAAGCCTACGAGCAGTACTTC. Its protein product is CASSLTSSQAYEQYF.

The rearrangement uses TRBV30 and TRBJ1-5; D gene ambiguous. This CDR3 has 14 residues. Trimming cost V 2 bases and J 2 bases, with 10 bases left between them. Germline CDR1 and CDR2: GTSNPN and SVGIG (reference sequence). The CDR3 DNA is TGTGCCTGGAGTTCAGGTTTCGGCAATCAGCCCCAGCATTTT. This codes for CAWSSGFGNQPQHF.

The gene calls are TRBV5-1 and TRBJ2-2; D is ambiguous. This CDR3 is built from 11 residues. V dropped 5 bases and J dropped 8 bases, with 7 bases sitting between them. In germline, CDR1 is SGHRS, CDR2 YFSETQ. The CDR3 bases are TGCGCCAGCAGAACGGTGGGGGAGCTGTTTTTT. Encoded protein: CASRTVGELFF.